This T cell receptor (beta chain) was recorded in a study of neurological immune-mediated disorders. The germline V and J ends were trimmed by 0 bases and 4 bases, with 10 bases remaining between them. Per germline, CDR1 SGDLS and CDR2 YYNGEE. The CDR3 contains 14 residues. Study results and caveats: TCR-beta repertoires seemed private in all groups, with no expanded CDR3 amino acid sequences shared.

The cDNA was generated through 5'RACE incorporating 10-nucleotide random UMIs. Each CDR3 protein gets one entry after TCRdb re-called the 5' RACE reads with MiXCR. The sample shows about 50,000 distinct CDR3 sequences, approximately 3.5% of them seen only once. The table lists this clonotype with a few counts. Its specificity is not known. A much bigger clone sits one base away, suggesting this may be a read error. Sequencing was carried out using PBMCs. The sequence came from a man aged 40-50 years with multiple sclerosis. The chain couples TRBV9 to TRBJ1-2; weak D call: TRBD1 (5 bases). CDR3 residues: CASSVDQRGYGYTF. The CDR3 coding sequence is TGTGCCAGCAGCGTAGATCAAAGGGGCTATGGCTACACCTTC. The full variable domain, with the rest looked up from reference TRBV9 and TRBJ1-2, is DSGVTQTPKHLITATGQRVTLRCSPRSGDLSVYWYQQSLDQGLQFLIQYYNGEERAKGNILERFSAQQFPDLHSELNLSSLELGDSALYFCASSVDQRGYGYTFGSGTRLTVV.